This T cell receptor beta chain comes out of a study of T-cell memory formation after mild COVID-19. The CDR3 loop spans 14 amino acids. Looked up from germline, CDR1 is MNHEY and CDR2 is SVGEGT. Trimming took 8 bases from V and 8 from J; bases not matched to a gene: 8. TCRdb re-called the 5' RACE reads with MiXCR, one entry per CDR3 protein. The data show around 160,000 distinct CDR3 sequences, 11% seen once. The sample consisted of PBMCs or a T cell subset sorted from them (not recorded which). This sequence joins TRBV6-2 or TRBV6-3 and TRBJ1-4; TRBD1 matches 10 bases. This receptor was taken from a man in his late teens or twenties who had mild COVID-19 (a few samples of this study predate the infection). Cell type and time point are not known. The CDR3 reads CASRPGQGNEKLFF. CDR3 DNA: TGTGCCAGCCGCCCGGGACAGGGGAACGAAAAACTGTTTTTT.